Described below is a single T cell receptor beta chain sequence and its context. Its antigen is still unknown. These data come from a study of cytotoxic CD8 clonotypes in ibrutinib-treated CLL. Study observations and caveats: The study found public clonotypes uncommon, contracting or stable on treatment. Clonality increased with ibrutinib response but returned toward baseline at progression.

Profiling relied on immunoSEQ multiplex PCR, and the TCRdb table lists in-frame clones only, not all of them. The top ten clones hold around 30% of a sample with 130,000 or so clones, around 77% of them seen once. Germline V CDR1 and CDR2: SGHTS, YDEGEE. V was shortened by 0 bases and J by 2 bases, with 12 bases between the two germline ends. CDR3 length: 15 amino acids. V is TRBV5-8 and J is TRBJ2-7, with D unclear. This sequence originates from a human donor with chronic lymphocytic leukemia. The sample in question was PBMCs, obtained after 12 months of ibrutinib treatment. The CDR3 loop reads CASSLDGNRAYEQYF. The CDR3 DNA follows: TGTGCCAGCAGCTTGGATGGGAATCGGGCCTACGAGCAGTACTTC.